This TCR beta chain was identified during a study of T cells in Graves' hyperthyroidism and ophthalmopathy. This clonotype was counted many times. It was RNA transcripts that yielded the amplified TCR beta CDR3 regions. The HTBI primer set was used in a first-round RT-PCR of the TCR CDR3. In TCRdb, the multiplex PCR reads were re-called with MiXCR into one record per CDR3 protein. Of a few hundred thousand distinct CDR3 sequences in the sample, approximately 18% were seen once. The CDR3 consists of 13 residues. V was trimmed by 7 bases and J by 1 base, leaving 10 bases between them. Germline CDR1 SGHAT, CDR2 FQDESV (reference sequence).

The sample consisted of blood. The chain links TRBV11-1 to TRBJ1-1; no reliable D call. This sequence originates from a woman between 45 and 60 years old with Graves' hyperthyroidism. CDR3 DNA sequence: TGTGCCAGCATGCCAGAGCCGAACACTGAAGCTTTCTTT. Amino acids: CASMPEPNTEAFF.